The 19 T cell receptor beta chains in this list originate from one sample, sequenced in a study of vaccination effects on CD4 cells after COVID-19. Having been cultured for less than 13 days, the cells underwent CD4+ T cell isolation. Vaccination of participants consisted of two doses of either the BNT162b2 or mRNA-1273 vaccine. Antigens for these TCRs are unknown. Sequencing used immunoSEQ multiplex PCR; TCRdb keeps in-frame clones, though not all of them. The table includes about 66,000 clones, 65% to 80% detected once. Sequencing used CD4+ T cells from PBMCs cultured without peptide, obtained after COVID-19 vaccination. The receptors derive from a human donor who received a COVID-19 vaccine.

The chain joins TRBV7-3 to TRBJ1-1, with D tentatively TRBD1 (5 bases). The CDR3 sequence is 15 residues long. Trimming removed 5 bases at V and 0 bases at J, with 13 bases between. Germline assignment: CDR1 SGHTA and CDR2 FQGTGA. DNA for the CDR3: TGTGCCAGCAGCCCGACCGGGACTGTGAACACTGAAGCTTTCTTT. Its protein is CASSPTGTVNTEAFF.

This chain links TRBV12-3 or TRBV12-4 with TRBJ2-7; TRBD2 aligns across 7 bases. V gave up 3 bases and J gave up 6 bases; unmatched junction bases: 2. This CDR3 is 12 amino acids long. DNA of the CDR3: TGTGCCAGCAGTTTCTGGGGGGGCGAGCAGTACGTC. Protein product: CASSFWGGEQYV.

The chain's CDR3 is CASSSDRVGTEAFF. The CDR3 coding sequence is TGTGCCAGCAGCTCGGACAGGGTCGGTACTGAAGCTTTCTTT. This chain joins TRBV7-2 and TRBJ1-1; 8 bases map to TRBD1. Germline CDR1 reads SGHTA; CDR2 reads FQGNSA. This CDR3 has 14 residues. V was clipped by 4 bases and J by 5 bases; unmatched bases: 6.

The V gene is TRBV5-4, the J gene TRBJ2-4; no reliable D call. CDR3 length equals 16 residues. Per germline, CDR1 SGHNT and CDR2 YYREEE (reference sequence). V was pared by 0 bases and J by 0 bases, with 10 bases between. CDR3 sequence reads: CASSLGRDRAKNIQYF. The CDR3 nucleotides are TGTGCCAGCAGCTTGGGAAGGGATCGAGCCAAAAACATTCAGTACTTC.

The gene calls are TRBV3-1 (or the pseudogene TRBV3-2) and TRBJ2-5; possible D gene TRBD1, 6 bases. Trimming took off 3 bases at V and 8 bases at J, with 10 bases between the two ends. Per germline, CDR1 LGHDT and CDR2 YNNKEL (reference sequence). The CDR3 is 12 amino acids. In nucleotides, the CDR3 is TGTGCCAGCAGCCAGGCAGGGGCCACCCAGTACTTC. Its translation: CASSQAGATQYF.

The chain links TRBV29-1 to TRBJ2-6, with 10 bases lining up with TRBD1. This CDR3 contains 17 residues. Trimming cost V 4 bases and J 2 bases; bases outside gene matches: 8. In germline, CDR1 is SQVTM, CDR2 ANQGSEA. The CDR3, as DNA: TGCAGCGTTGGGTATTTCGGGACAGGGGCTGGGGCCAACGTCCTGACTTTC. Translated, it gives CSVGYFGTGAGANVLTF.

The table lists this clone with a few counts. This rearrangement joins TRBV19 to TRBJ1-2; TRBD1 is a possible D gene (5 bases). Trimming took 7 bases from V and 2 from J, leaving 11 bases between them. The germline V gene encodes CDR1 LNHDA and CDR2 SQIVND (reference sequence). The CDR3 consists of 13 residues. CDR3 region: CASMGTRNYGYTF. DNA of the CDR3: TGTGCCAGTATGGGGACCAGAAACTATGGCTACACCTTC.

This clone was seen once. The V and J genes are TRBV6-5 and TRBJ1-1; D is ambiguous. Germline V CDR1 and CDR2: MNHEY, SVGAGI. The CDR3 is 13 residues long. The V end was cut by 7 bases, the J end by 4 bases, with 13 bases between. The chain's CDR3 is CASTLPLGTEAFF. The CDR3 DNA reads TGTGCCAGCACCCTCCCGTTGGGCACTGAAGCTTTCTTT.

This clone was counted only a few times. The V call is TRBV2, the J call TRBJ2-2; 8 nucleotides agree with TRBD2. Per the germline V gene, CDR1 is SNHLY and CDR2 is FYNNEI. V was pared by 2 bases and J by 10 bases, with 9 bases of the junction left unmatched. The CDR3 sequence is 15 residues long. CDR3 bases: TGTGCCAGCAGTGAACGGTTTAGCGGGGAAGCGGAGCTGTTTTTT. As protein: CASSERFSGEAELFF.

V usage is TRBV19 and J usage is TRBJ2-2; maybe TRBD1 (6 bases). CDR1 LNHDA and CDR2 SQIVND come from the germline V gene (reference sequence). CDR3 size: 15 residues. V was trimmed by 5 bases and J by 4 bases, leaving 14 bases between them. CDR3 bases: TGTGCCAGTAGTTCGTCCCAGGGGAGCACCGGGGAGCTGTTTTTT. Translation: CASSSSQGSTGELFF.

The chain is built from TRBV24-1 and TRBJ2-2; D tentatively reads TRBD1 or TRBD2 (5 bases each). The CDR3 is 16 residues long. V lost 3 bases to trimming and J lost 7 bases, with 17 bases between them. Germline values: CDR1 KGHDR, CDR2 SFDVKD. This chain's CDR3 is CATSDPKRGVGGELFF. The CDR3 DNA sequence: TGTGCCACCAGTGATCCAAAGAGGGGCGTCGGCGGGGAGCTGTTTTTT.

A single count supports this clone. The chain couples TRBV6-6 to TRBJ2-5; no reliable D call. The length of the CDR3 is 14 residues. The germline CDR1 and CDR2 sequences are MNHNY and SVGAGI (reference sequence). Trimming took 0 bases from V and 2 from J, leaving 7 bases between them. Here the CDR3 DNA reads TGTGCCAGCAGTTACTCGGCGTCTCAAGAGACCCAGTACTTC. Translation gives CASSYSASQETQYF.

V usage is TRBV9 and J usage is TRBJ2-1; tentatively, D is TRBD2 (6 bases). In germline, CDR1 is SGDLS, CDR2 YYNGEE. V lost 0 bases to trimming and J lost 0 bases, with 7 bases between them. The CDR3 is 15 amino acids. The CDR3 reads CASSVGGDSYNEQFF. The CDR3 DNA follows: TGTGCCAGCAGCGTAGGGGGGGACTCCTACAATGAGCAGTTCTTC.

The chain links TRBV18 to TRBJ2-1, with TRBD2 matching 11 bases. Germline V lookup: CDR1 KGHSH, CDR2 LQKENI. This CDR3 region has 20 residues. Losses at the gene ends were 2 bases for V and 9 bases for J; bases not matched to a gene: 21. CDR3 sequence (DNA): TGTGCCAGCTCACCAGTCAGGCAGAAGGGTACTAGCGGGAGAAACGGTGAGCAGTTCTTC. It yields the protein CASSPVRQKGTSGRNGEQFF.

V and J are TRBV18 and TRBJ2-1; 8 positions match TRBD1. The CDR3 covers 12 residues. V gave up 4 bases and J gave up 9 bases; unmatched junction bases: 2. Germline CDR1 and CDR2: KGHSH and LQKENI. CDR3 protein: CASSLQGVEQFF. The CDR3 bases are TGTGCCAGCTCACTACAGGGGGTTGAGCAGTTCTTC.

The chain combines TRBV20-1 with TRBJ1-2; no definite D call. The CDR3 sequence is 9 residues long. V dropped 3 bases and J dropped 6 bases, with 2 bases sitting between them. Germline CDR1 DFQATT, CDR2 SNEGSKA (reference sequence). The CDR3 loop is CSASNGYTF. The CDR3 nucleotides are TGCAGTGCTAGTAATGGCTACACCTTC.

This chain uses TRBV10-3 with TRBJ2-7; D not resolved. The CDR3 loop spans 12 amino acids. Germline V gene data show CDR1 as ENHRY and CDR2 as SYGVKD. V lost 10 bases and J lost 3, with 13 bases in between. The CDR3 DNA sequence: TGTGCCACCGCCCAGGTAGGCTACGAGCAGTACGTC. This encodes CATAQVGYEQYV.

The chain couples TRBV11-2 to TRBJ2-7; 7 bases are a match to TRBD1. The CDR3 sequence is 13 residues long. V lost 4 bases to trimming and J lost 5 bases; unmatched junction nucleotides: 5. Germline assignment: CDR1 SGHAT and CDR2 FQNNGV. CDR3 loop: CASSSQQGNEQYV. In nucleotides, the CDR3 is TGTGCCAGCAGCTCCCAACAGGGGAACGAGCAGTACGTC.

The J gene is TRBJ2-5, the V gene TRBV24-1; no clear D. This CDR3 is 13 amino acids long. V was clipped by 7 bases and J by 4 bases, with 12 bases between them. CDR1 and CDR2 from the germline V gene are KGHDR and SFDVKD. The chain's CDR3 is CATSQVGRETQYF. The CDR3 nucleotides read TGTGCCACCAGCCAGGTGGGCCGAGAGACCCAGTACTTC.